This T cell receptor (beta chain) was recovered during a study of sequential checkpoint blockade in melanoma. TCRdb's copy holds only in-frame clones and misses some; the assay was immunoSEQ multiplex PCR. Of roughly 12,000 clones listed, 70% to 80% are singletons. Germline CDR1 and CDR2: LNHDA and SQIVND (reference sequence). The length of the CDR3 is 13 residues. Stated treatment: randomized to nivolumab then ipilimumab (arm A) or the reverse (arm B). V gene TRBV19 combines with J gene TRBJ2-5; 9 bases are a match to TRBD1. The last part of the DNA fits TRBJ2-7 better; the J call may be wrong. The receptor was isolated from a human donor with melanoma. This specimen was CD8+ T cells sorted from blood (inferred from file names), taken from a patient given nivolumab and ipilimumab in sequence. CDR3 bases: TGTGCCACCTCAGGGGGACAGGGCTACGAGCAGTACTTC. It yields the protein CATSGGQGYEQYF.